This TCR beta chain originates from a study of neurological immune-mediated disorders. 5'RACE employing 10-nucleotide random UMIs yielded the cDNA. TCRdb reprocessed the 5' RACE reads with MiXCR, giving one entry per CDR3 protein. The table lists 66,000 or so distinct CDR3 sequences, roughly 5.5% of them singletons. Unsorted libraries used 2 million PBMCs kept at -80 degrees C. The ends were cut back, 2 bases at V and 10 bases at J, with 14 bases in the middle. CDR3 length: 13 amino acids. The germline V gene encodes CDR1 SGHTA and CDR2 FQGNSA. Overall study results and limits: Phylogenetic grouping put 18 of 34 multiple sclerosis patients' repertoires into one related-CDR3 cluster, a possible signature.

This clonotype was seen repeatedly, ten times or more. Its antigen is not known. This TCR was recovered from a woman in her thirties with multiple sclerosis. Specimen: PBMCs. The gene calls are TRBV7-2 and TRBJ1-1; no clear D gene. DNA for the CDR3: TGTGCCAGCAGCTTATTGTCCCGGGAGGGAGCTTTCTTT. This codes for CASSLLSREGAFF.